The present T cell receptor beta chain was sequenced within a study of human thymus T cells. Study results and limitations: What appeared biased in thymic and blood repertoires was the usage of V and J genes. Unrelated individuals reportedly shared highly overlapping thymic TCR repertoires.

Libraries were prepared by immunoSEQ multiplex PCR; TCRdb keeps only in-frame clonotypes and omits some of them. The sample lists 55,000 to 85,000 clones, 85% to 95% occurring once. V was shortened by 2 bases and J by 10 bases, with 15 bases between the two germline ends. This CDR3 has 14 residues. CDR1 MGHRA and CDR2 YSYEKL come from the germline V gene. Comment on this clone: Antigen: not known.

From resections taken during corrective heart surgery, the thymus tissue was obtained. Immunologically healthy infants in Finland undergoing congenital heart defect surgery were the donors. The sequence came from a girl under two years old with a congenital heart defect but otherwise immunologically healthy. Sequences were obtained from thymus tissue. The chain combines TRBV4-1 with TRBJ2-1, with a possible D match to TRBD2 (6 bases). The CDR3 DNA reads TGCGCCAGCAGCCAACTAGGAGGGGACGGGGAGCAGTTCTTC. Its translation: CASSQLGGDGEQFF.